Following are 14 T cell receptor beta chains from one sample sequenced in a study of CD8+ T cells in alopecia areata. Once RNA had been extracted, it was reverse transcribed into cDNA to act as the sequencing template. Sequenced by immunoSEQ multiplex PCR; TCRdb stores in-frame clones only, minus some. The repertoire consists of more than 200,000 clones, with 67% occurring once and the leading ten covering more than 0.95%. The sequenced sample was CD4+ T cells sorted from blood, obtained at week 0. The receptors come from a human donor with alopecia areata.

The chain carries TRBV9 and TRBJ1-1, with D perhaps matching TRBD1 (6 bases). The germline gives CDR1 SGDLS, CDR2 YYNGEE. The CDR3 loop spans 15 amino acids. The V and J ends lost 3 bases and 4 bases respectively, with 16 bases between them. The CDR3 DNA is TGTGCCAGCAGCGGACGGAAGGGGGGAGTCACTGAAGCTTTCTTT. This codes for CASSGRKGGVTEAFF.

The rearrangement uses TRBV5-4 and TRBJ2-5; 10 nucleotides match TRBD1. Germline values: CDR1 SGHNT, CDR2 YYREEE (reference sequence). After removal of 2 bases from V and 5 bases from J, the junction contained 6 bases not matched to a gene. The CDR3 is made up of 15 amino acids. In nucleotides, the CDR3 is TGTGCCAGCAGCTTAGGGGACAGGGGAAGGGAGACCCAGTACTTC. This sequence encodes CASSLGDRGRETQYF.

This rearrangement joins TRBV5-1 to TRBJ2-5, with 8 bases matching TRBD1. With V trimmed by 4 bases and J by 5 bases, 10 bases remained unmatched. The CDR3 spans 15 residues. CDR1 and CDR2 from the germline V gene are SGHRS and YFSETQ. The CDR3 DNA reads as TGCGCCAGCAGCCAGTTTCGGACAGGGAAGGAGACCCAGTACTTC. Translated, it gives CASSQFRTGKETQYF.

The chain has TRBV6-5 and TRBJ1-2; D is perhaps TRBD1 (5 bases). The germline V gene has CDR1 MNHEY and CDR2 SVGAGI. Trimming left V 6 bases short and J 4 bases short, with 6 bases between. CDR3 size: 11 residues. DNA for the CDR3: TGTGCCAGCAGACAGGCCTATGGCTACACCTTC. This translates into CASRQAYGYTF.

Concerning this clone itself: The same CDR3 also results from other DNA sequences found in this sample. The chain employs TRBV18 and TRBJ2-5; D is unclear. V lost 4 bases and J 3 bases, leaving 3 bases between the germline ends. This CDR3 is built from 11 residues. Germline CDR1 KGHSH, CDR2 LQKENI. The CDR3 spells CASSLEETQYF. CDR3 bases: TGTGCCAGCTCACTAGAAGAGACCCAGTACTTC.

This clone was picked up one time. The rearrangement uses TRBV4-1 and TRBJ1-5, with D tentatively TRBD1 (5 bases). Germline V CDR1 and CDR2: MGHRA, YSYEKL. The CDR3 extends over 15 amino acids. V was clipped by 0 bases and J by 11 bases, with 17 bases between them. The DNA of the CDR3 is TGCGCCAGCAGCCAAGATCGTACTTCAGGGTCGGCCCAGCATTTT. Residues: CASSQDRTSGSAQHF.

The chain joins TRBV2 to TRBJ1-6; 8 nucleotides line up with TRBD1. Germline CDR1 is SNHLY and CDR2 is FYNNEI. Losses at the gene ends were 9 bases for V and 10 bases for J; bases not matched to a gene: 5. The CDR3 sequence is 12 residues long. The CDR3 nucleotides are TGTGCCAGTGGACAGGGCTCGTCACCCCTCCACTTT. It is translated as CASGQGSSPLHF.

The chain has TRBV2 and TRBJ1-1; 7 bases agree with TRBD1. CDR3 length: 13 residues. The V segment lost 10 bases and the J segment 3 bases; nucleotides outside the gene matches: 8. CDR1 is SNHLY and CDR2 is FYNNEI in the germline V gene. The DNA of the CDR3 is TGTGCCACCGCCTTTGACAGGGACACTGAAGCTTTCTTT. This sequence encodes CATAFDRDTEAFF.

The chain carries TRBV30 and TRBJ1-6; D remains ambiguous. V lost 2 bases, J lost 4 bases, and 12 bases lay in between. The CDR3 extends over 15 amino acids. In germline, CDR1 is GTSNPN, CDR2 SVGIG (reference sequence). As DNA, the CDR3 is TGTGCCTGGAGTCTCGCGGGCGGGTATAATTCACCCCTCCACTTT. It yields the protein CAWSLAGGYNSPLHF.

J is TRBJ2-5 and V is TRBV5-1; 12 bases fit TRBD1. This CDR3 is built from 16 residues. After removal of 3 bases from V and 4 bases from J, the junction contained 7 bases not matched to a gene. The germline gives CDR1 SGHRS, CDR2 YFSETQ. Written as DNA, the CDR3 is TGCGCCAGCAGCTCCCTGGGACAGGGGGCGGGAGAGACCCAGTACTTC. Amino acid sequence: CASSSLGQGAGETQYF.

The chain is built from TRBV4-3 and TRBJ2-6; D not certain. Trimming left V 0 bases short and J 0 bases short, with 12 bases between. In germline, CDR1 is LGHNA, CDR2 YSLEER. CDR3 length: 18 amino acids. In DNA form, the CDR3 reads TGCGCCAGCAGCCAAGATATGTGGGCGCCCTCTGGGGCCAACGTCCTGACTTTC. It encodes CASSQDMWAPSGANVLTF.

About this clone: Germline is not matched at one junction end, which may reflect a read error. This chain connects TRBV4-3 to TRBJ2-7, with a tentative D call TRBD1 (6 bases). This CDR3 spans 14 amino acids. Germline V gene sequence: CDR1 LGHNA, CDR2 YSLEER. In DNA, the CDR3 is TGCGCCAGCAGCCAAGATCTCCCGGACAGCGAGAAGTACTTC. Translating gives CASSQDLPDSEKYF.

The chain is built from TRBV6-5 and TRBJ1-2, with D perhaps TRBD1 (5 bases). The length of the CDR3 is 13 residues. Germline CDR1 reads MNHEY; CDR2 reads SVGAGI. Between the trimmed V and J ends, which lost 7 bases and 2 bases, there was a span of 11 bases. The CDR3 nucleotides are TGTGCCAGCACCCGGGACGGCAACTATGGCTACACCTTC. It yields the protein CASTRDGNYGYTF.

To note about this clone: The same CDR3 arises from other DNA sequences in this sample as well. V usage is TRBV9 and J usage is TRBJ2-1, with 12 bases matching TRBD2. Per germline, CDR1 SGDLS and CDR2 YYNGEE. With V trimmed by 0 bases and J by 9 bases, 7 bases remained unmatched. CDR3 length: 16 amino acids. In nucleotides, the CDR3 is TGTGCCAGCAGCGTAGCTCCTAGCGGGGGGGCCGGTGAGCAGTTCTTC. This codes for CASSVAPSGGAGEQFF. Variable domain in full (rest from reference TRBV9 and TRBJ2-1): DSGVTQTPKHLITATGQRVTLRCSPRSGDLSVYWYQQSLDQGLQFLIQYYNGEERAKGNILERFSAQQFPDLHSELNLSSLELGDSALYFCASSVAPSGGAGEQFFGPGTRLTVL.